These T cell receptor beta chains were read from a single sample in a study of OX40 agonist ivuxolimab in advanced cancers. Sequencing used immunoSEQ multiplex PCR; TCRdb keeps in-frame clones, though not all of them. The sample shows fewer than 60,000 clones, about 85% of them seen only once. The source was CD4+ or CD8+ T cells sorted from blood, collected in a trial of the OX40 agonist ivuxolimab. Source of these receptors: an adult with an advanced solid tumor such as melanoma, head and neck, liver or kidney cancer. The CDR3 runs from the conserved cysteine through the conserved F or W. The order of the fields is D gene, V gene, J gene, clone size, CDR3 protein, CDR3 DNA. The D gene is left open where the match is weak. Clone size is shown for a subset of rows, as once, few, many or a class of expanded clone.

TRBD1,TRBV5-4,TRBJ1-5,NA,CASSPGTGVQPQHF,TGTGCCAGCAGCCCCGGGACAGGGGTTCAGCCCCAGCATTTT
TRBD1,TRBV4-3,TRBJ2-1,once,CASSKELGQGINEQFF,TGCGCCAGCAGCAAAGAGTTGGGACAGGGTATCAATGAGCAGTTCTTC
TRBD1,TRBV7-9,TRBJ2-7,NA,CASSLWTGANLEQYF,TGTGCCAGCAGTTTGTGGACAGGGGCGAATCTCGAGCAGTACTTC
NA,TRBV30,TRBJ1-4,NA,CAWSVLSRQGLLFF,TGTGCCTGGAGTGTACTTAGTCGGCAGGGGCTGCTGTTTTTT
NA,TRBV19,TRBJ1-5,NA,CASSIRDINQPQHF,TGTGCCAGTAGTATCCGGGACATCAATCAGCCCCAGCATTTT
NA,TRBV19,TRBJ1-5,NA,CASRMVDGGDQPQHF,TGTGCCAGTCGGATGGTAGACGGAGGGGACCAGCCCCAGCATTTT
TRBD1,TRBV4-1,TRBJ1-5,NA,CASSLRTGGNQPQHF,TGCGCCAGCAGTCTTAGGACAGGGGGCAATCAGCCCCAGCATTTT
NA,TRBV27,TRBJ2-7,NA,CASSWGGGPYEQYF,TGTGCCAGCAGTTGGGGCGGGGGCCCCTACGAGCAGTACTTC
NA,TRBV27,TRBJ1-2,NA,CASSQEGGWYGYTF,TGTGCCAGCAGTCAAGAAGGGGGTTGGTATGGCTACACCTTC
TRBD1,TRBV27,TRBJ2-7,NA,CASSYRGSAYEQYF,TGTGCCAGCAGCTACAGGGGCTCAGCCTACGAGCAGTACTTC
TRBD1,TRBV5-6,TRBJ1-4,NA,CASRAGQGGEKLFF,TGTGCCAGCAGAGCTGGACAGGGGGGTGAAAAACTGTTTTTT
NA,TRBV7-8,TRBJ2-1,NA,CASSLGHNEQFF,TGTGCCAGCAGCTTAGGGCACAATGAGCAGTTCTTC
NA,TRBV5-1,TRBJ2-7,NA,CASSLEGGSYEQYF,TGCGCCAGCAGCTTGGAAGGGGGCTCCTACGAGCAGTACTTC
NA,TRBV9,TRBJ2-1,NA,CASSLGQQYNEQFF,TGTGCCAGCAGCCTAGGACAGCAATACAATGAGCAGTTCTTC
TRBD1,TRBV19,TRBJ2-1,NA,CASSIDAGGDYNEQFF,TGTGCCAGTAGTATAGACGCAGGGGGCGACTACAATGAGCAGTTCTTC
TRBD1,TRBV6-1,TRBJ2-7,NA,CASTQTGDSYEQYF,TGTGCCAGCACCCAGACAGGGGATTCCTACGAGCAGTACTTC
TRBD1,TRBV4-3,TRBJ1-2,NA,CASSQEQGAGFGYTF,TGCGCCAGCAGCCAAGAACAGGGGGCTGGCTTTGGCTACACCTTC
NA,TRBV27,TRBJ2-7,once,CASSFSGSSYEQYF,TGTGCCAGCAGTTTCTCGGGTAGCTCCTACGAGCAGTACTTC